The 25 T cell receptor beta chains reported below all come from one sample, sequenced in a study of shared clonotypes between healthy human individuals. The table came from immunoSEQ multiplex PCR; TCRdb's copy has only in-frame clones and leaves some out. The sample lists about 330,000 clones, 80% to 90% occurring once. Sequencing was done on a sample of memory CD8+ T cells sorted from blood. Subset noted: CD45RO+ cells pooled with CCR7-negative TemRA cells. Receptor source: a man aged 18 to 29 in good health.

CDR3 nucleotide sequence: TGTGCCAGCAGCCCCCAGCGGGAGCACAATGAGCAGTTCTTC. This codes for CASSPQREHNEQFF. The chain employs TRBV13 and TRBJ2-1, with 8 positions matching TRBD2. Unmatched junction bases numbered 5, after V lost 5 bases and J lost 5 bases. The germline CDR1 and CDR2 sequences are PRHDT and FYEKMQ (reference sequence). There are 14 residues in the CDR3.

This clone was counted at least ten times. This chain uses TRBV5-6 with TRBJ2-7; 12 bases map to TRBD2. Per germline, CDR1 SGHDT and CDR2 YYEEEE. V was pared by 4 bases and J by 2 bases, with 1 base of the junction left unmatched. This CDR3 has 14 residues. CDR3 nucleotides: TGTGCCAGCAGCCGGACTAGCGGGGCCTACGAGCAGTACTTC. Translation: CASSRTSGAYEQYF.

This clone was observed a handful of times. The genes are TRBV12-2 and TRBJ1-1; the table's D call TRBD1 went unverified against the DNA. TRBV12-2 constitutes a pseudogene. The CDR3 is made up of 14 amino acids. The CDR3 spells CASRFPDNHTEAFF. The CDR3 coding sequence is TGTGCAAGTCGCTTCCCGGACAATCACACTGAAGCTTTCTTT.

V gene TRBV6-5 combines with J gene TRBJ1-2, with D possibly being TRBD1 (5 bases). The CDR3 has 15 amino acids. CDR1 and CDR2 from the germline V gene are MNHEY and SVGAGI. The V end lost 0 bases, the J end lost 6 bases, and 14 bases lay between the germline ends. The chain's CDR3 is CASSYSIGGVDGYTF. Written as DNA, the CDR3 is TGTGCCAGCAGTTACTCGATTGGGGGGGTCGATGGCTACACCTTC.

This chain connects TRBV2 to TRBJ2-7, with 9 bases matching TRBD1. The ends lost 1 base at V and 1 base at J; junction bases unmatched: 5. The CDR3 is 16 amino acids. Germline loops: CDR1 SNHLY, CDR2 FYNNEI. CDR3 DNA sequence: TGTGCCAGCAGTGAAGAAGTGACAGGGGGTTCCTACGAGCAGTACTTC. Encoded protein: CASSEEVTGGSYEQYF. Complete variable domain (other parts from reference TRBV2 and TRBJ2-7): EPEVTQTPSHQVTQMGQEVILRCVPISNHLYFYWYRQILGQKVEFLVSFYNNEISEKSEIFDDQFSVERPDGSNFTLKIRSTKLEDSAMYFCASSEEVTGGSYEQYFGPGTRLTVT.

The genes are TRBV6-1 and TRBJ2-7; the D gene is possibly TRBD2 (5 bases). The V gene lost 2 bases and the J gene lost 4 bases, with 12 bases spanning the gap. The CDR3 spans 14 residues. Germline CDR1 reads MNHNS; CDR2 reads SASEGT. The CDR3: CASSEITERYEQYF. Written as DNA, the CDR3 is TGTGCCAGCAGTGAAATAACGGAGCGGTACGAGCAGTACTTC.

This clone was detected only a few times. The chain has TRBV28 and TRBJ1-1, with 7 positions matching TRBD1. The CDR3 totals 17 residues. After removal of 0 bases from V and 4 bases from J, the junction contained 11 bases not matched to a gene. Germline values: CDR1 MDHEN, CDR2 SYDVKM. The CDR3 is CASSLWEPRQGSTEAFF. For the CDR3, the DNA is TGTGCCAGCAGTTTATGGGAACCTCGACAGGGATCCACTGAAGCTTTCTTT.

The rearrangement links TRBV27 to TRBJ2-3, with 7 bases matching TRBD2. Germline CDR1 reads MNHEY; CDR2 reads SMNVEV (reference sequence). J was trimmed by 2 bases and V by 8 bases; bases with no gene match: 10. This CDR3 has 15 amino acids. The CDR3 sequence is CASQSGTLITDTQYF. The CDR3 DNA is TGTGCCAGCCAAAGCGGGACTTTGATCACAGATACGCAGTATTTT.

The sample holds many counts of this clone. The chain carries TRBV4-1 and TRBJ2-5; TRBD1 aligns across 7 bases. Germline CDR1 MGHRA, CDR2 YSYEKL. The ends lost 5 bases at V and 5 bases at J; junction bases unmatched: 14. CDR3 length equals 16 residues. The CDR3 is CASSYSIQGYEETQYF. The CDR3 DNA reads TGCGCCAGCAGCTACTCGATACAGGGGTATGAGGAGACCCAGTACTTC.

This clone was seen only once. This chain uses TRBV11-2 with TRBJ2-5; 8 nucleotides match TRBD2. CDR3 size: 17 residues. After removal of 0 bases from V and 0 bases from J, the junction contained 6 bases not matched to a gene. The germline CDR1 and CDR2 sequences are SGHAT and FQNNGV. DNA of the CDR3: TGTGCCAGCAGCTTAGATCGGGCTAGCGGGTACCAAGAGACCCAGTACTTC. As protein: CASSLDRASGYQETQYF.

This clone was detected only a few times. This chain connects TRBV11-3 to TRBJ2-1; no reliable D call. Germline CDR1 and CDR2: SGHNT and YENEEA. CDR3 size: 13 residues. Trimming pared 4 bases from V and 1 base from J, leaving 5 bases between. The DNA for the CDR3 is TGTGCCAGCAGCTCTTTGTCCTACAATGAGCAGTTCTTC. Amino acids: CASSSLSYNEQFF.

The genes are TRBV13 and TRBJ1-6; D gene uncertain. Trimming shortened V by 0 bases and J by 8 bases, and 2 bases separated the two germline ends. The CDR3 contains 12 residues. The germline V gene encodes CDR1 PRHDT and CDR2 FYEKMQ (reference sequence). CDR3 sequence: CASSLGHSPLHF. The CDR3 DNA sequence: TGTGCCAGCAGCTTAGGTCATTCACCCCTCCACTTT.

The chain has TRBV9 and TRBJ1-2, with 8 bases lining up with TRBD1. In germline, CDR1 is SGDLS, CDR2 YYNGEE. The CDR3 sequence is 14 residues long. With V trimmed by 0 bases and J by 6 bases, 4 bases remained unmatched. Here the CDR3 DNA reads TGTGCCAGCAGCGTAGAAACAGGGGGGCATGGCTACACCTTC. Amino acids: CASSVETGGHGYTF. The full variable domain, with the rest looked up from reference TRBV9 and TRBJ1-2, is DSGVTQTPKHLITATGQRVTLRCSPRSGDLSVYWYQQSLDQGLQFLIQYYNGEERAKGNILERFSAQQFPDLHSELNLSSLELGDSALYFCASSVETGGHGYTFGSGTRLTVV.

Points on this clone: Additional DNA sequences in this sample encode the identical CDR3. The rearrangement uses TRBV5-1 and TRBJ2-1; D unresolved. Looked up from germline, CDR1 is SGHRS and CDR2 is YFSETQ. CDR3 length: 14 amino acids. V lost 1 base, J lost 0 bases, and 5 bases lay in between. The CDR3: CASSLQSSYNEQFF. CDR3 in DNA: TGCGCCAGCAGCTTGCAGAGCTCCTACAATGAGCAGTTCTTC. Combining the CDR3 with reference TRBV5-1 and TRBJ2-1 gives the whole variable domain KAGVTQTPRYLIKTRGQQVTLSCSPISGHRSVSWYQQTPGQGLQFLFEYFSETQRNKGNFPGRFSGRQFSNSRSEMNVSTLELGDSALYLCASSLQSSYNEQFFGPGTRLTVL.

The rearrangement joins TRBV11-2 to TRBJ2-3, with a tentative D call TRBD2 (6 bases). This CDR3 has 16 amino acids. Trimming cost V 4 bases and J 0 bases, with 14 bases left between them. The germline V gene has CDR1 SGHAT and CDR2 FQNNGV. CDR3 region: CASSSFWRGSTDTQYF. The CDR3 DNA reads as TGTGCCAGCAGCTCGTTTTGGCGGGGAAGCACAGATACGCAGTATTTT.

This clone was counted a single time. V usage is TRBV7-9 and J usage is TRBJ1-1; D is uncertain. The CDR3 sequence is 15 residues long. Germline CDR1 is SEHNR and CDR2 is FQNEAQ (reference sequence). V lost 2 bases, J lost 1 base, and 11 bases lay in between. The CDR3 loop is CASSLPFKGNTEAFF. Here the CDR3 DNA reads TGTGCCAGCAGCTTACCGTTTAAAGGGAACACTGAAGCTTTCTTT.

This clone was counted between two and nine times. V and J are TRBV7-9 and TRBJ2-7, with 11 bases that match TRBD2. The CDR3 covers 15 residues. Germline lookup yields CDR1 SEHNR and CDR2 FQNEAQ (reference sequence). V lost 5 bases, J lost 2 bases, and 5 bases stayed unmatched. The CDR3 coding sequence is TGTGCCAGCAGCCATAGCGGGAGGGCCCCCTACGAGCAGTACTTC. It codes for CASSHSGRAPYEQYF.

The chain couples TRBV4-1 to TRBJ2-1, with D tentatively TRBD2 (7 bases). Trimming shortened V by 1 base and J by 2 bases, and 18 bases separated the two germline ends. CDR3 size: 18 residues. Germline CDR1 is MGHRA and CDR2 is YSYEKL. CDR3 sequence: CASSQAFRRGGPYNEQFF. In nucleotides, the CDR3 is TGCGCCAGCAGCCAAGCCTTCAGGAGGGGGGGCCCCTACAATGAGCAGTTCTTC.

V gene TRBV2 combines with J gene TRBJ2-3; 7 bases align to TRBD2. Trimming took 7 bases from V and 4 from J; bases not matched to a gene: 11. Germline CDR1 and CDR2: SNHLY and FYNNEI. This CDR3 spans 15 amino acids. In DNA, the CDR3 is TGTGCCAGCACTCCGGCCGGGGGGTTTGCAGATACGCAGTATTTT. Its protein is CASTPAGGFADTQYF.

This clone was seen only once. The CDR3 DNA reads TGTGCCAGCAGTTCTTTGACATTGTTTGGGGATACGCAGTATTTT. It codes for CASSSLTLFGDTQYF. The genes are TRBV6-5 and TRBJ2-3, with D hard to call. V was cut by 4 bases and J by 6 bases, with 17 bases left in between. The CDR3 spans 15 residues. Germline V gives CDR1 MNHEY, CDR2 SVGAGI.

V usage is TRBV28 and J usage is TRBJ2-7; 8 positions match TRBD2. The CDR3 is made up of 15 amino acids. V trimming: 5 bases; J trimming: 0 bases; junction bases outside the gene matches: 6. Germline V gene sequence: CDR1 MDHEN, CDR2 SYDVKM. The CDR3 spells CASSLSGGSSYEQYF. The CDR3 DNA reads as TGTGCCAGCAGTCTGAGCGGGGGTTCCTCCTACGAGCAGTACTTC.

The chain couples TRBV5-1 to TRBJ1-2, with D tentatively TRBD1 (5 bases). Germline CDR1 SGHRS, CDR2 YFSETQ. V gave up 0 bases and J gave up 4 bases, with 19 bases separating them. The CDR3 has 17 amino acids. In DNA form, the CDR3 reads TGCGCCAGCAGCTTGGTAAGGGGAGGGGACCTTAGCTATGGCTACACCTTC. The encoded protein is CASSLVRGGDLSYGYTF.

The chain joins TRBV11-2 to TRBJ1-1; D remains unclear. Germline CDR1 is SGHAT and CDR2 is FQNNGV. The ends were cut back, 3 bases at V and 0 bases at J, with 8 bases in the middle. CDR3 size: 14 residues. DNA of the CDR3: TGTGCCAGCAGCTTGGCAGAGATGAACACTGAAGCTTTCTTT. This translates into CASSLAEMNTEAFF.

This clone was recorded a few times. The chain combines TRBV9 with TRBJ2-7; D may be TRBD2 (5 bases). Trimming removed 4 bases at V and 5 bases at J, with 10 bases between. Germline V gene sequence: CDR1 SGDLS, CDR2 YYNGEE. The CDR3 runs 12 residues. CDR3 nucleotide sequence: TGTGCCAGCAGCCTAAGCGGCGACGAGCAGTACTTC. Protein product: CASSLSGDEQYF.

This clone was counted a single time. The chain couples TRBV4-1 to TRBJ2-7; 11 nucleotides match TRBD1. The CDR3 consists of 16 residues. V lost 4 bases, J lost 4 bases, and 9 bases stayed unmatched. The germline V gene encodes CDR1 MGHRA and CDR2 YSYEKL. The CDR3 here is CASSLYPGQGGYEQYF. CDR3 coding DNA: TGCGCCAGCAGCCTTTATCCGGGACAGGGGGGTTACGAGCAGTACTTC.